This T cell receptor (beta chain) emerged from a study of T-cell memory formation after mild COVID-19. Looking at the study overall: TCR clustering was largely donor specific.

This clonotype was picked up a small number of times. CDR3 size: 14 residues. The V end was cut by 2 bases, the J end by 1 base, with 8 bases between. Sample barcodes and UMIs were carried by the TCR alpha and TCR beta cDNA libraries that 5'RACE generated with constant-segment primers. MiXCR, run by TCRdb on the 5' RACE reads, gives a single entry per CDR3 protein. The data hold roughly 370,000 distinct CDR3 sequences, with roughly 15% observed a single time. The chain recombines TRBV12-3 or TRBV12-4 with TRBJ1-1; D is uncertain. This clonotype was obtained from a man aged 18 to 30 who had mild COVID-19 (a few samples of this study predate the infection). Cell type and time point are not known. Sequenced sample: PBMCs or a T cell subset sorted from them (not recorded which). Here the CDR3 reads CASSLNAGNTEAFF. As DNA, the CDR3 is TGTGCCAGCAGTTTAAATGCGGGGAACACTGAAGCTTTCTTT.